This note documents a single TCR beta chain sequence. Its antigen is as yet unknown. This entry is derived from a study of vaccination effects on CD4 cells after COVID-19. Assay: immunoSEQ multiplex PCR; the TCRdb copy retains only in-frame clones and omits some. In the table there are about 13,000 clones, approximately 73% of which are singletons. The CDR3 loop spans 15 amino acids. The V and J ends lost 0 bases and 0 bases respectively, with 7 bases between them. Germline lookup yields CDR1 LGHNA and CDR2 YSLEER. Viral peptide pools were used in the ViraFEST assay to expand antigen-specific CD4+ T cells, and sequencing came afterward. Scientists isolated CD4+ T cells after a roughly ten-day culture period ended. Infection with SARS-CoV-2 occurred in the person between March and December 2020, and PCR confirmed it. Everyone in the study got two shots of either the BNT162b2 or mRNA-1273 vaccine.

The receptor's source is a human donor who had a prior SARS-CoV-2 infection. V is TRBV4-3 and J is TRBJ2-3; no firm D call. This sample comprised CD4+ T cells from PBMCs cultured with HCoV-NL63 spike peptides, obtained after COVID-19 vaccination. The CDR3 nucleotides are TGCGCCAGCAGCCAAGATCGATTTAGCACAGATACGCAGTATTTT. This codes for CASSQDRFSTDTQYF.